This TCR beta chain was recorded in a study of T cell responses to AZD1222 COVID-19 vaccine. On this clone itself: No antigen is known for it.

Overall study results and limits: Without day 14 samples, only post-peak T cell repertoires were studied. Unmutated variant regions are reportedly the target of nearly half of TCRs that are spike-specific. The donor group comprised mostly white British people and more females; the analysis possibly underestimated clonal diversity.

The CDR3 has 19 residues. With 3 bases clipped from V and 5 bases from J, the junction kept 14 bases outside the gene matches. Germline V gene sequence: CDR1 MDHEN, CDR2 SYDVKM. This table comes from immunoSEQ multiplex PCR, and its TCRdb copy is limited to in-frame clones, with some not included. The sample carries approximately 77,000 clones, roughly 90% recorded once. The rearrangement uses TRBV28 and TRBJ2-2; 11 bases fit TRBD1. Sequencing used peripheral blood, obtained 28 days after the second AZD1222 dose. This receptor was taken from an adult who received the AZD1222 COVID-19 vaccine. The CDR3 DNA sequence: TGTGCCAGCAGTTTGATACGCTTCGGGACAGGGGGTGGGACCGGGGAGCTGTTTTTT. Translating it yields CASSLIRFGTGGGTGELFF.